This TCR beta chain is from a study of blood T cell repertoires in COVID-19. The overall study: Material from acute and convalescent COVID-19 was sourced from the United States, Italy and Spain.

TCRdb's table, derived via immunoSEQ multiplex PCR, lists solely in-frame clones and lacks some. The profile shows more than 300,000 clones, more than 70% of them singletons. Germline assignment: CDR1 SGHRS and CDR2 YFSETQ. This CDR3 contains 17 residues. J gave up 0 bases and V 1 base, and 3 bases lay outside the gene matches. The Seattle patients, enrolled during active infection, were followed longitudinally. The origin of this receptor is a woman aged 25 to 39 with COVID-19, enrolled during active disease. The sample consisted of peripheral blood. The chain employs TRBV5-1 and TRBJ2-6; 8 bases match TRBD1. This CDR3 reads CASSLTGGFSGANVLTF. CDR3 DNA sequence: TGCGCCAGCAGCTTGACAGGGGGGTTCTCTGGGGCCAACGTCCTGACTTTC. The complete variable domain, with remaining parts taken from reference TRBV5-1 and TRBJ2-6, reads KAGVTQTPRYLIKTRGQQVTLSCSPISGHRSVSWYQQTPGQGLQFLFEYFSETQRNKGNFPGRFSGRQFSNSRSEMNVSTLELGDSALYLCASSLTGGFSGANVLTFGAGSRLTVL.